This T cell receptor beta chain came from a study of blood T cell repertoires in COVID-19. In the study overall: The United States, Italy and Spain provided the acute and convalescent COVID-19 samples. Sources were T cells, B-cell-depleted T cells, or PBMCs; the material itself was cDNA or gDNA.

Clones were sequenced by immunoSEQ multiplex PCR, and TCRdb holds only the in-frame ones, with some missing. The sample shows about 190,000 clones, about 87% of them seen only once. Germline V gives CDR1 MNHNY, CDR2 SVGAGI (reference sequence). V was cut by 0 bases and J by 7 bases, with 7 bases left in between. This CDR3 has 13 amino acids. The chain carries TRBV6-6 and TRBJ1-5; D gene unclear. This clonotype was sampled from a woman between 25 and 40 years old with acute or convalescent COVID-19. Specimen: peripheral blood. The CDR3 protein is CASSYSPGQPQHF. CDR3 sequence (DNA): TGTGCCAGCAGTTACTCGCCGGGACAGCCCCAGCATTTT.